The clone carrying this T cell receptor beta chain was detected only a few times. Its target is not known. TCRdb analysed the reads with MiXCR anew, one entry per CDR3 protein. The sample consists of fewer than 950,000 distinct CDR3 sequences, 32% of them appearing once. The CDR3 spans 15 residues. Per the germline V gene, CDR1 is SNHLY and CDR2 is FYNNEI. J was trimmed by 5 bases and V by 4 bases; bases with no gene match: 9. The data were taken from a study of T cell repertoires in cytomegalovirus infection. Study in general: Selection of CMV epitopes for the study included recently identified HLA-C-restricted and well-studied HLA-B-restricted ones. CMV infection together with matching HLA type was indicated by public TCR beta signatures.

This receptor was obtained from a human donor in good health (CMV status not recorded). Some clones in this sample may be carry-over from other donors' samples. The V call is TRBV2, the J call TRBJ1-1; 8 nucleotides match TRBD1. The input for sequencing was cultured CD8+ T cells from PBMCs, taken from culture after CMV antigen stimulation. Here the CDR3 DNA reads TGTGCCAGCAGTGTCGACAGGGGCGCTCGAACTGAAGCTTTCTTT. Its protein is CASSVDRGARTEAFF.